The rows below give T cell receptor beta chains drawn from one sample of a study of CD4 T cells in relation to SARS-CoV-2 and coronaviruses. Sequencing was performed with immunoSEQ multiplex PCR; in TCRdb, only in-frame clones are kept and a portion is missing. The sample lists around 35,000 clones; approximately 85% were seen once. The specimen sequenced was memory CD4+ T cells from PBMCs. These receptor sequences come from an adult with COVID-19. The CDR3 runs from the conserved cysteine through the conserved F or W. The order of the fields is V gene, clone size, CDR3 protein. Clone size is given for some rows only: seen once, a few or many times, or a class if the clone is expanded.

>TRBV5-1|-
CASSLALSHEQFF
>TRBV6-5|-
CASSYSTRGGGGEQYF
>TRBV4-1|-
CASSQDPPAETQYF
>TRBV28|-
CASSLRAGEVKAFF
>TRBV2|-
CASSRRSGPSVANVLTF
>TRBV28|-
CASSSRPGTDTQYF
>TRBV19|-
CASSAAGATDTQYF
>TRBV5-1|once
CASTDPSGSGLVGEQFF
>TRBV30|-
CAWGRDRGLVSYNEQFF
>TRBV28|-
CASVRGVQGNQPQHF
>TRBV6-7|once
CASSCPSPGSGANVLTF
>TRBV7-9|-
CASSLVAHRGLAQETQYF
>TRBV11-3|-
CASSFDSANSPLHF
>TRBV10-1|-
CASSEAGGYEQYF
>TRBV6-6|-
CASSPADRTDTQYF
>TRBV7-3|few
CASSPWDRSDTQYF
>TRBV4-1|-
CASSQPGSLNTEAFF
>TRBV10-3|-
CAISAGTGKHEQYF
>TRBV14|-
CASSQGLAYNEQFF
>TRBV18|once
CASSPQDTGELFF
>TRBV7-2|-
CASSFLRITGLGGYTF
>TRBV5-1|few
CASSLGDRDQSLHF
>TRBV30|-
CAWGRTARSTDTQYF
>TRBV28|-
CASRTGGSETQYF
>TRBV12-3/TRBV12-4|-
CASSSSNYGYTF
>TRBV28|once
CASSLGGVRSYEQYF
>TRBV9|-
CASSVGTSGYNEQFF
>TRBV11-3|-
CASSSGLAGDTGELFF